Presented here are 16 T cell receptor beta chains from one specimen sequenced in a study of T cell changes during pregnancy in multiple sclerosis. Profiling relied on immunoSEQ multiplex PCR, and the TCRdb table lists in-frame clones only, not all of them. The repertoire includes about 96,000 clones, 92% of them detected once, and approximately 2.6% sits in the top ten. Sequencing was performed on peripheral blood, taken in the first trimester of pregnancy. The receptors were gathered from a female donor with multiple sclerosis, enrolled in a pregnancy study.

This chain's CDR3 is CASSQFELAGARNEQFF. In nucleotides, the CDR3 is TGTGCCAGCAGCCAGTTCGAACTAGCGGGAGCGCGCAATGAGCAGTTCTTC. The chain has TRBV13 and TRBJ2-1, with TRBD2 identical over 11 bases. The CDR3 length is 17 residues. Germline CDR1 is PRHDT and CDR2 is FYEKMQ (reference sequence). V lost 5 bases to trimming and J lost 6 bases; unmatched junction nucleotides: 12. Complete variable domain (other parts from reference TRBV13 and TRBJ2-1): AAGVIQSPRHLIKEKRETATLKCYPIPRHDTVYWYQQGPGQDPQFLISFYEKMQSDKGSIPDRFSAQQFSDYHSELNMSSLELGDSALYFCASSQFELAGARNEQFFGPGTRLTVL.

The table lists this clone with a few counts. The chain is built from TRBV4-2 and TRBJ1-2, with D uncertain. Germline CDR1 LGHNA, CDR2 YNFKEQ. The CDR3 is 16 amino acids. Trimming left V 3 bases short and J 2 bases short, with 16 bases between. CDR3: CASSQPGMRVNYGYTF. In DNA form, the CDR3 reads TGTGCCAGCAGCCAGCCAGGAATGAGGGTAAACTATGGCTACACCTTC.

V and J are TRBV30 and TRBJ1-4; D is undetermined. Per the germline V gene, CDR1 is GTSNPN and CDR2 is SVGIG (reference sequence). The CDR3 has 12 amino acids. The V end was cut by 4 bases, the J end by 7 bases, with 10 bases between. The CDR3 loop is CAWTPGSEKLFF. The DNA for the CDR3 is TGTGCCTGGACCCCGGGGTCTGAAAAACTGTTTTTT.

This rearrangement joins TRBV11-2 to TRBJ2-3; TRBD2 agrees at 7 bases. Germline V gene data show CDR1 as SGHAT and CDR2 as FQNNGV. The CDR3 has 14 residues. With 11 bases clipped from V and 3 bases from J, the junction kept 11 bases outside the gene matches. As DNA, the CDR3 is TGTGCCGTTCGGGGGGAGGGCCTGACAGATACGCAGTATTTT. As protein: CAVRGEGLTDTQYF.

The CDR3 sequence is CASSEGSGRFGQAFF. CDR3 coding DNA: TGTGCCAGCAGTGAGGGGTCAGGGAGGTTTGGGCAAGCTTTCTTT. J is TRBJ1-1 and V is TRBV28; D perhaps matches TRBD1 (5 bases). The CDR3 spans 15 residues. Trimming pared 5 bases from V and 9 bases from J, leaving 22 bases between. Germline CDR1 and CDR2: MDHEN and SYDVKM.

The chain combines TRBV2 with TRBJ2-7, with D tentatively TRBD1 (5 bases). The V and J ends lost 4 bases and 0 bases respectively, with 7 bases between them. Germline loops: CDR1 SNHLY, CDR2 FYNNEI. The CDR3 totals 13 residues. For the CDR3, the DNA is TGTGCCAGCAGTGCCCAGGGCTCCTACGAGCAGTACTTC. Residues: CASSAQGSYEQYF.

The CDR3 loop reads CASSIESRRPQHF. In DNA, the CDR3 is TGTGCCAGTAGTATAGAGTCCCGTAGGCCCCAGCATTTT. The chain combines TRBV19 with TRBJ1-5; D is undetermined. This CDR3 comprises 13 residues. CDR1 LNHDA and CDR2 SQIVND come from the germline V gene (reference sequence). Trimming pared 0 bases from V and 9 bases from J, leaving 9 bases between. Full variable domain (outside the CDR3, taken from reference TRBV19 and TRBJ1-5): DGGITQSPKYLFRKEGQNVTLSCEQNLNHDAMYWYRQDPGQGLRLIYYSQIVNDFQKGDIAEGYSVSREKKESFPLTVTSAQKNPTAFYLCASSIESRRPQHFGDGTRLSIL.

J is TRBJ2-1 and V is TRBV5-4, with 9 bases lining up with TRBD1. CDR1 is SGHNT, CDR2 YYREEE, per germline (reference sequence). Trimming at V came to 1 base and at J to 7 bases, leaving 6 bases not matched to a gene. There are 15 residues in the CDR3. Here the CDR3 reads CASSLLRQGENEQFF. Here the CDR3 DNA reads TGTGCCAGCAGCTTGCTTCGACAGGGGGAAAATGAGCAGTTCTTC.

This clone was found a few times. In DNA, the CDR3 is TGTGCCAGCAGCTTCTTTGGGAACAGGTACGAGCAGTACTTC. Protein: CASSFFGNRYEQYF. V is TRBV7-8 and J is TRBJ2-7; possible D gene TRBD1, 5 bases. The V gene's germline CDR1 is SGHVS and CDR2 FQNEAQ. Trimming took off 3 bases at V and 4 bases at J, with 13 bases between the two ends. CDR3 size: 14 residues.

The chain recombines TRBV27 with TRBJ1-3; D gene unclear. The CDR3 loop spans 13 amino acids. Germline CDR1 reads MNHEY; CDR2 reads SMNVEV (reference sequence). Between the trimmed V and J ends, which lost 5 bases and 7 bases, there was a span of 12 bases. The CDR3 bases are TGTGCCAGCAGTCCGACGAGAGGGAACACCATATATTTT. Its translation is CASSPTRGNTIYF.

The rearrangement uses TRBV18 and TRBJ2-7; the D gene is possibly TRBD1 (7 bases). CDR3 length equals 17 residues. Trimming cost V 6 bases and J 2 bases, with 23 bases left between them. Germline V gene sequence: CDR1 KGHSH, CDR2 LQKENI. Here the CDR3 DNA reads TGTGCCAGCTCCGAAATAGCCAGGGGGACTCTACCCTACGAGCAGTACTTC. Its protein is CASSEIARGTLPYEQYF.

The V gene is TRBV2, the J gene TRBJ2-1; D remains unclear. CDR1 is SNHLY, CDR2 FYNNEI, per germline. V was trimmed by 6 bases and J by 1 base, leaving 13 bases between them. The CDR3 extends over 15 amino acids. CDR3 in DNA: TGTGCCAGCAGATCGACACTCGCGTCCTACAATGAGCAGTTCTTC. Protein sequence: CASRSTLASYNEQFF. The variable domain in full, completed from reference TRBV2 and TRBJ2-1, reads EPEVTQTPSHQVTQMGQEVILRCVPISNHLYFYWYRQILGQKVEFLVSFYNNEISEKSEIFDDQFSVERPDGSNFTLKIRSTKLEDSAMYFCASRSTLASYNEQFFGPGTRLTVL.

This chain connects TRBV19 to TRBJ1-1; 7 nucleotides line up with TRBD1. The V gene's germline CDR1 is LNHDA and CDR2 SQIVND (reference sequence). CDR3 size: 14 residues. With V trimmed by 8 bases and J by 3 bases, 9 bases remained unmatched. The CDR3 loop reads CASYGNTGDTEAFF. The CDR3 coding sequence is TGTGCCAGTTATGGAAATACAGGGGACACTGAAGCTTTCTTT.

CDR3 sequence (DNA): TGTGCCAGCTCACCACCGACAGGGGGCACAGATACGCAGTATTTT. Protein product: CASSPPTGGTDTQYF. The chain is built from TRBV18 and TRBJ2-3; TRBD1 matches at 8 bases. The CDR3 spans 15 residues. The junction had 0 bases not matched to a gene; V was cut back by 0 bases and J by 1 base. The germline V gene encodes CDR1 KGHSH and CDR2 LQKENI.

This clone was seen only once. The chain uses TRBV29-1 and TRBJ2-1, with 9 bases aligning to TRBD1. The germline V gene has CDR1 SQVTM and CDR2 ANQGSEA. V lost 1 base and J lost 9; bases outside the gene matches: 10. The CDR3 spans 15 residues. The CDR3 reads CSVEAVGTGISEQFF. DNA for the CDR3: TGCAGCGTTGAAGCGGTAGGGACAGGGATAAGTGAGCAGTTCTTC.

The genes are TRBV7-2 and TRBJ2-2; 9 nucleotides align to TRBD2. Germline lookup yields CDR1 SGHTA and CDR2 FQGNSA. This CDR3 contains 15 residues. The V gene end was trimmed by 6 bases and the J gene end by 3 bases; junction bases not matched to a gene: 5. The CDR3 protein is CASSASGTHTGELFF. DNA of the CDR3: TGTGCCAGCAGTGCTAGCGGGACCCACACCGGGGAGCTGTTTTTT.